The 27 T cell receptor beta chains below were found in one sample sequenced in a study of blood T cell repertoires in COVID-19. Profiled with immunoSEQ multiplex PCR; TCRdb holds only in-frame clones, not every one. The sample has about 160,000 clones, 75% to 85% seen once. The sequencing input was PBMCs or T cells enriched from blood (not recorded which). These receptors all come from a woman aged 55-70 years who had recovered from COVID-19.

V gene TRBV7-2 combines with J gene TRBJ2-6; D perhaps matches TRBD2 (6 bases). Trimming took 2 bases from V and 0 from J, leaving 8 bases between them. CDR1 SGHTA and CDR2 FQGNSA come from the germline V gene. This CDR3 region has 16 residues. The CDR3 spells CASSLRGGSGANVLTF. CDR3 bases: TGTGCCAGCAGCTTACGGGGAGGCTCTGGGGCCAACGTCCTGACTTTC.

This chain joins TRBV29-1 and TRBJ2-3; D uncertain. Germline loops: CDR1 SQVTM, CDR2 ANQGSEA. This CDR3 has 14 residues. The germline V and J ends were trimmed by 6 bases and 0 bases, with 13 bases remaining between them. CDR3 residues: CSVGAYSSTDTQYF. The CDR3 DNA reads TGCAGCGTCGGAGCCTATTCTAGCACAGATACGCAGTATTTT.

This chain uses TRBV5-5 with TRBJ2-1; 12 bases map to TRBD1. The CDR3 loop spans 16 amino acids. CDR1 is SGHKS, CDR2 YYEKEE, per germline (reference sequence). The junction had 13 bases not matched to a gene; V was cut back by 9 bases and J by 6 bases. The CDR3 bases are TGTGCCACCGGACTCACCGGGACAGGGGGCTCCAATGAGCAGTTCTTC. It is translated as CATGLTGTGGSNEQFF.

The chain combines TRBV9 with TRBJ2-5; 9 bases are shared with TRBD2. Germline V CDR1 and CDR2: SGDLS, YYNGEE. This CDR3 region has 14 residues. Losses at the gene ends were 3 bases for V and 1 base for J; bases not matched to a gene: 1. The CDR3 loop reads CASSGGGAQETQYF. CDR3 DNA sequence: TGTGCCAGCAGCGGCGGGGGGGCCCAAGAGACCCAGTACTTC.

The V gene is TRBV5-1, the J gene TRBJ2-7; D is perhaps TRBD1 (5 bases). The V gene's germline CDR1 is SGHRS and CDR2 YFSETQ. CDR3 length: 15 residues. V gave up 0 bases and J gave up 5 bases, with 15 bases separating them. CDR3 region: CASSLVGASRDEQYF. CDR3 sequence (DNA): TGCGCCAGCAGCTTGGTAGGGGCCTCCCGGGACGAGCAGTACTTC.

The chain recombines TRBV15 with TRBJ2-3; TRBD1 might be the D (5 bases). This CDR3 comprises 15 residues. With 1 base removed from V and 4 bases from J, the gap between germline ends came to 12 bases. Per the germline V gene, CDR1 is LNHNV and CDR2 is YYDKDF (reference sequence). CDR3 amino acids: CATSRARVLADTQYF. DNA for the CDR3: TGTGCCACCAGCAGAGCCAGGGTGCTAGCAGATACGCAGTATTTT.

This chain connects TRBV2 to TRBJ1-3, with D perhaps TRBD1 (6 bases). Between the trimmed V and J ends, which lost 6 bases and 0 bases, there was a span of 33 bases. Germline CDR1 reads SNHLY; CDR2 reads FYNNEI. The CDR3 is 22 amino acids. The CDR3 spells CASSEPSRGTLGTSNSGNTIYF. The CDR3 region has the DNA TGTGCCAGCAGCGAGCCGTCGAGGGGGACGTTAGGCACCTCAAACTCTGGAAACACCATATATTTT. Variable domain in full (rest from reference TRBV2 and TRBJ1-3): EPEVTQTPSHQVTQMGQEVILRCVPISNHLYFYWYRQILGQKVEFLVSFYNNEISEKSEIFDDQFSVERPDGSNFTLKIRSTKLEDSAMYFCASSEPSRGTLGTSNSGNTIYFGEGSWLTVV.

The V gene is TRBV9, the J gene TRBJ1-2; tentatively, D is TRBD1 (5 bases). The V gene's germline CDR1 is SGDLS and CDR2 YYNGEE. V was trimmed by 6 bases and J by 2 bases, leaving 17 bases between them. This CDR3 has 15 amino acids. CDR3 in amino acids: CASTAGQGPNYGYTF. As DNA, the CDR3 is TGTGCCAGCACCGCCGGGCAGGGTCCAAACTATGGCTACACCTTC.

This chain connects TRBV3-1 (or the pseudogene TRBV3-2) to TRBJ1-2; D is ambiguous. Germline loops: CDR1 LGHDT, CDR2 YNNKEL (reference sequence). There are 13 residues in the CDR3. V was pared by 6 bases and J by 7 bases, with 15 bases between. CDR3 in amino acids: CASRQTGSPGYTF. The DNA of the CDR3 is TGTGCCAGCAGGCAGACGGGGTCGCCTGGCTACACCTTC.

This clone was counted a single time. The chain uses TRBV7-2 and TRBJ1-2; 9 nucleotides match TRBD1. Trimming took 4 bases from V and 7 from J; bases not matched to a gene: 7. The CDR3 has 14 residues. The germline V gene encodes CDR1 SGHTA and CDR2 FQGNSA. CDR3 residues: CASSSTGGIIGYTF. The CDR3 DNA reads TGTGCCAGCAGCTCGACAGGGGGGATTATTGGCTACACCTTC.

The chain is built from TRBV19 and TRBJ1-2; 7 bases agree with TRBD1. Germline trimming cut 6 bases from V and 2 bases from J; bases unmatched to any gene: 12. Looked up from germline, CDR1 is LNHDA and CDR2 is SQIVND (reference sequence). This CDR3 is built from 16 residues. CDR3 nucleotides: TGTGCCAGTAGCTTCTCTCCGGGACAGAGGAACTATGGCTACACCTTC. This gives the protein CASSFSPGQRNYGYTF.

The J gene is TRBJ2-5, the V gene TRBV21-1; the table names TRBD1, a call not compared with the DNA. TRBV21-1 has pseudogene status. CDR3 size: 17 residues. This CDR3 reads CASSKPLDTGGAETQYF. The CDR3 DNA is TGTGCCAGCAGCAAGCCTCTGGATACAGGGGGCGCAGAGACCCAGTACTTC.

The V call is TRBV4-1, the J call TRBJ2-4, with D possibly matching TRBD1 (6 bases). The CDR3 runs 16 residues. The V end was cut by 1 base, the J end by 10 bases, with 20 bases between. Per germline, CDR1 MGHRA and CDR2 YSYEKL. The CDR3 nucleotides are TGCGCCAGCAGCCAAGTGCCGGGACAAGGAGCCCCGATTCAGTACTTC. Its protein product is CASSQVPGQGAPIQYF.

The V and J genes are TRBV6-5 and TRBJ1-2; D uncertain. Germline CDR1 is MNHEY and CDR2 is SVGAGI. The CDR3 runs 12 residues. V lost 6 bases, J lost 5 bases, and 10 bases lay in between. The CDR3 DNA sequence: TGTGCCAGCAGGCCGGTTAATTATGGCTACACCTTC. Amino acid sequence: CASRPVNYGYTF.

This clone was detected once. The chain links TRBV5-1 to TRBJ1-4, with a weak D call TRBD1 (5 bases). This CDR3 has 15 amino acids. V was trimmed by 1 base and J by 4 bases, leaving 11 bases between them. Per the germline V gene, CDR1 is SGHRS and CDR2 is YFSETQ. This chain's CDR3 is CASSLFQGGNEKLFF. The CDR3 region has the DNA TGCGCCAGCAGCTTGTTCCAGGGCGGTAATGAAAAACTGTTTTTT.

The gene calls are TRBV5-1 and TRBJ1-3; 8 bases are shared with TRBD1. CDR1 is SGHRS and CDR2 is YFSETQ in the germline V gene. This CDR3 region has 15 residues. V lost 3 bases, J lost 2 bases, and 4 bases stayed unmatched. In DNA, the CDR3 is TGCGCCAGCAGCTCAGGGGGCAAAGCTGGAAACACCATATATTTT. This encodes CASSSGGKAGNTIYF.

This clone was seen only once. V gene TRBV2 combines with J gene TRBJ2-7; a possible D gene is TRBD1 (5 bases). The germline gives CDR1 SNHLY, CDR2 FYNNEI. V lost 2 bases and J 4 bases, leaving 9 bases between the germline ends. The CDR3 has 13 residues. CDR3 amino acids: CASSEYRSYEQYF. CDR3 DNA sequence: TGTGCCAGCAGTGAATACAGGTCTTACGAGCAGTACTTC. Looking up the rest from reference TRBV2 and TRBJ2-7 gives the full variable domain: EPEVTQTPSHQVTQMGQEVILRCVPISNHLYFYWYRQILGQKVEFLVSFYNNEISEKSEIFDDQFSVERPDGSNFTLKIRSTKLEDSAMYFCASSEYRSYEQYFGPGTRLTVT.

The rearrangement links TRBV5-4 to TRBJ2-3, with D possibly being TRBD2 (6 bases). This CDR3 region has 14 residues. CDR1 is SGHNT and CDR2 is YYREEE in the germline V gene (reference sequence). V lost 4 bases to trimming and J lost 0 bases, with 9 bases between them. For the CDR3, the DNA is TGTGCCAGCAGCCTTAGCGGTAGCACAGATACGCAGTATTTT. Its translation is CASSLSGSTDTQYF.

The chain carries TRBV16 and TRBJ1-5; 11 bases line up with TRBD1. The CDR3 is made up of 15 amino acids. Germline-derived CDR1 and CDR2 are KGHSY and FQNENV. V lost 3 bases to trimming and J lost 4 bases; unmatched junction nucleotides: 2. CDR3 sequence (DNA): TGTGCCAGCAGCCAGGGACAGGGGGGAAATCAGCCCCAGCATTTT. Amino acid sequence: CASSQGQGGNQPQHF.

The chain combines TRBV18 with TRBJ1-1; 9 positions match TRBD1. The V gene's germline CDR1 is KGHSH and CDR2 LQKENI. This CDR3 comprises 16 residues. The J segment lost 7 bases and the V segment lost 3 bases, leaving 12 bases of the junction unmatched. The chain's CDR3 is CASSPDRGRDQLEAFF. The CDR3, as DNA: TGTGCCAGCTCACCGGACAGGGGCCGCGATCAACTTGAAGCTTTCTTT.

This chain links TRBV6-5 with TRBJ2-5; D gene uncertain. The CDR3 consists of 14 residues. CDR1 and CDR2 (germline): MNHEY, SVGAGI. V shed 1 base and J shed 5 bases, with 11 bases lying between them. The CDR3 protein is CASSYFESPETQYF. CDR3 nucleotides: TGTGCCAGCAGTTACTTCGAGAGTCCGGAGACCCAGTACTTC.

The V and J genes are TRBV7-2 and TRBJ2-3; possible D gene TRBD1, 5 bases. The germline gives CDR1 SGHTA, CDR2 FQGNSA. The V end was cut by 2 bases, the J end by 1 base, with 10 bases between. The CDR3 has 15 residues. This CDR3 reads CASSLRAGRTDTQYF. Here the CDR3 DNA reads TGTGCCAGCAGCTTAAGGGCAGGGCGCACAGATACGCAGTATTTT.

In the case of this clone: This sample includes further DNA sequences coding for the same CDR3. This chain uses TRBV12-3 or TRBV12-4 with TRBJ1-1; D perhaps matches TRBD1 (5 bases). The CDR3 loop spans 13 amino acids. Trimming left V 5 bases short and J 1 base short, with 8 bases between. The CDR3, as DNA: TGTGCCAGCAGTCCCACAGGGAACACTGAAGCTTTCTTT. Translation: CASSPTGNTEAFF.

The rearrangement joins TRBV5-4 to TRBJ2-5; 11 bases are a match to TRBD2. The CDR3 spans 14 residues. The germline V gene has CDR1 SGHNT and CDR2 YYREEE (reference sequence). Trimming at V came to 5 bases and at J to 2 bases, leaving 2 bases not matched to a gene. The chain's CDR3 is CASSLAGGQETQYF. CDR3 bases: TGTGCCAGCAGTTTAGCGGGGGGGCAAGAGACCCAGTACTTC.

The chain couples TRBV7-8 to TRBJ1-4, with a tentative D call TRBD1 (6 bases). With 3 bases removed from V and 7 bases from J, the gap between germline ends came to 9 bases. The CDR3 contains 13 residues. Germline-derived CDR1 and CDR2 are SGHVS and FQNEAQ. The chain's CDR3 is CASSLNRAEKLFF. CDR3 bases: TGTGCCAGCAGCTTGAACAGGGCTGAAAAACTGTTTTTT. The complete variable domain, with remaining parts taken from reference TRBV7-8 and TRBJ1-4, reads GAGVSQSPRYKVAKRGQDVALRCDPISGHVSLFWYQQALGQGPEFLTYFQNEAQLDKSGLPSDRFFAERPEGSVSTLKIQRTQQEDSAVYLCASSLNRAEKLFFGSGTQLSVL.

The CDR3 DNA reads TGTGCCATCAGTGAGGCGGGTCCGAACACCGGGGAGCTGTTTTTT. Translating it yields CAISEAGPNTGELFF. V is TRBV10-3 and J is TRBJ2-2; perhaps TRBD2 as D (5 bases). V was trimmed by 2 bases and J by 0 bases, leaving 7 bases between them. This CDR3 comprises 15 residues. Germline V gene data show CDR1 as ENHRY and CDR2 as SYGVKD.

This clone appeared once. V usage is TRBV6-5 and J usage is TRBJ1-2; tentative D call: TRBD1 (5 bases). With 1 base removed from V and 1 base from J, the gap between germline ends came to 13 bases. The CDR3 runs to 16 residues. The germline V gene encodes CDR1 MNHEY and CDR2 SVGAGI. The CDR3 nucleotides read TGTGCCAGCAGTTACTTGGCACAGGACCATAACTATGGCTACACCTTC. Protein product: CASSYLAQDHNYGYTF.